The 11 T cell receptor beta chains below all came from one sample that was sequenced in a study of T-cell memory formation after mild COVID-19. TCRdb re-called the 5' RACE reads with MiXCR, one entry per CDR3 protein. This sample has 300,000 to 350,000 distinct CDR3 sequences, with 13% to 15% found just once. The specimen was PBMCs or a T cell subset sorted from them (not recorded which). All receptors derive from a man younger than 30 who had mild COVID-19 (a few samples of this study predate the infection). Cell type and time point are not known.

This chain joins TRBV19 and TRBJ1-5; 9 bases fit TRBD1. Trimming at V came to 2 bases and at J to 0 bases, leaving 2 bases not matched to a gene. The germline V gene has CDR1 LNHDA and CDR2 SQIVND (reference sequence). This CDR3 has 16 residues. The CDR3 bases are TGTGCCAGTAGTATAAGGACAGGGGTTAGCAATCAGCCCCAGCATTTT. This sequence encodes CASSIRTGVSNQPQHF. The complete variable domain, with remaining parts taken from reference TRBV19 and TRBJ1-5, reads DGGITQSPKYLFRKEGQNVTLSCEQNLNHDAMYWYRQDPGQGLRLIYYSQIVNDFQKGDIAEGYSVSREKKESFPLTVTSAQKNPTAFYLCASSIRTGVSNQPQHFGDGTRLSIL.

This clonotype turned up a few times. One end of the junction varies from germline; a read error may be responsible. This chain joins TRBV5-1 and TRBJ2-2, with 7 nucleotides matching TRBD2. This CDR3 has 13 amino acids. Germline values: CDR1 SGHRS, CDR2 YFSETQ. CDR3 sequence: CASSLAGRSLFVF. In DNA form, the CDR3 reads TGCGCCAGCAGCTTGGCCGGGAGGTCCCTTTTCGTTTTT.

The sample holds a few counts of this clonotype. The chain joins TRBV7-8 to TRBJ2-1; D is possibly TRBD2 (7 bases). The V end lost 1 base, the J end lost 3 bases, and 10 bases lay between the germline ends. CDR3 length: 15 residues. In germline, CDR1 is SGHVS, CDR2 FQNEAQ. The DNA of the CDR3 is TGTGCCAGCAGCTTAGAAGGGGGGGGCTACAATGAGCAGTTCTTC. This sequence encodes CASSLEGGGYNEQFF. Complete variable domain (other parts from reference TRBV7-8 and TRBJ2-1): GAGVSQSPRYKVAKRGQDVALRCDPISGHVSLFWYQQALGQGPEFLTYFQNEAQLDKSGLPSDRFFAERPEGSVSTLKIQRTQQEDSAVYLCASSLEGGGYNEQFFGPGTRLTVL.

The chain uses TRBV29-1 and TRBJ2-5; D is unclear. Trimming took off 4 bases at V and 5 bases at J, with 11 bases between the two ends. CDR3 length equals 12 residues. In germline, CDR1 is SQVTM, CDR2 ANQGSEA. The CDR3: CSVVSDWETQYF. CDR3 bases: TGCAGCGTTGTATCGGATTGGGAGACCCAGTACTTC.

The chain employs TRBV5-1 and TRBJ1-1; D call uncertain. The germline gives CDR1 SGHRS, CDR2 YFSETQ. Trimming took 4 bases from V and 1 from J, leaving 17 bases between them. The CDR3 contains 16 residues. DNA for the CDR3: TGCGCCAGCAGCCTGGTTGGCGGGAGGCAGAACACTGAAGCTTTCTTT. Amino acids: CASSLVGGRQNTEAFF.

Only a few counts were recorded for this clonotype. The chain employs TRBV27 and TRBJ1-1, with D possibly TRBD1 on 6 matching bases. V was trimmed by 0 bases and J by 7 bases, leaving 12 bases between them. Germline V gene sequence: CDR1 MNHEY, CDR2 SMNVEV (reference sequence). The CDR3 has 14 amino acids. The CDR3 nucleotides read TGTGCCAGCAGTTTATCCGGGGGGCTTGTTGAAGCTTTCTTT. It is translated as CASSLSGGLVEAFF.

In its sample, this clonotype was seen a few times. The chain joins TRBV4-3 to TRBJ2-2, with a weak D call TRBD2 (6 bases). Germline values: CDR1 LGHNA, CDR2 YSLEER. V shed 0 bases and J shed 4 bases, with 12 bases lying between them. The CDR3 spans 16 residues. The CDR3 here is CASSQEEGWSTGELFF. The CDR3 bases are TGCGCCAGCAGCCAAGAGGAGGGTTGGAGCACCGGGGAGCTGTTTTTT.

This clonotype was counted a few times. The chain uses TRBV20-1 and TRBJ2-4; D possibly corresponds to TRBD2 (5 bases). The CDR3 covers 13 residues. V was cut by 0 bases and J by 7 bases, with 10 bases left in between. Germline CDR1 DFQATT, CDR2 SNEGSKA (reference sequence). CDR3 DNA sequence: TGCAGTGCTAGAGATTATCGGGGTAACATTCAGTACTTC. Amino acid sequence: CSARDYRGNIQYF.

The CDR3 sequence is CASSPPAGTGITDTQYF. Written as DNA, the CDR3 is TGTGCCAGCTCACCACCCGCCGGGACAGGGATCACAGATACGCAGTATTTT. The genes are TRBV18 and TRBJ2-3, with 9 bases identical to TRBD1. Germline CDR1 is KGHSH and CDR2 is LQKENI. V was clipped by 0 bases and J by 2 bases; unmatched bases: 6. The CDR3 length is 17 residues. The full variable domain, completed using reference TRBV18 and TRBJ2-3, is NAGVMQNPRHLVRRRGQEARLRCSPMKGHSHVYWYRQLPEEGLKFMVYLQKENIIDESGMPKERFSAEFPKEGPSILRIQQVVRGDSAAYFCASSPPAGTGITDTQYFGPGTRLTVL.

CDR3: CASRGRGTNYGYTF. Written as DNA, the CDR3 is TGTGCCAGCAGAGGTAGAGGGACCAACTATGGCTACACCTTC. This chain uses TRBV2 with TRBJ1-2, with D possibly being TRBD1 (5 bases). The CDR3 spans 14 residues. Germline V gene sequence: CDR1 SNHLY, CDR2 FYNNEI. V was clipped by 6 bases and J by 2 bases, with 13 bases between them.

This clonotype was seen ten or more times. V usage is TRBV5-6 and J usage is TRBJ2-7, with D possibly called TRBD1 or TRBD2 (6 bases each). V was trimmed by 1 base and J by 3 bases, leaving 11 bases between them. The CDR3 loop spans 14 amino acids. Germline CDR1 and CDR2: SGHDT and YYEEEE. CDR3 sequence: CASSLWGAIYEQYF. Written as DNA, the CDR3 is TGTGCCAGCAGCTTGTGGGGGGCCATCTACGAGCAGTACTTC. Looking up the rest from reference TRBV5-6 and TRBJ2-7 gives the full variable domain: DAGVTQSPTHLIKTRGQQVTLRCSPKSGHDTVSWYQQALGQGPQFIFQYYEEEERQRGNFPDRFSGHQFPNYSSELNVNALLLGDSALYLCASSLWGAIYEQYFGPGTRLTVT.